The entry below describes one TCR beta chain. Authors' analysis steps: Reference gene primer amplification gave nucleated cell count estimates. Only in-frame clones appear in the TCRdb table, and some are missing; sequencing was by immunoSEQ multiplex PCR. V and J calls and clone size are copied from that table; D and trimming were computed from the DNA. The table records 210,000 or so clones, nearly 90% of them present only once. The trim removed 5 bases at V and 2 bases at J, leaving 9 bases unmatched. This CDR3 comprises 15 residues. Germline loops: CDR1 SGHVS, CDR2 FNYEAQ. The sample originates from a study of blood T cell repertoires in COVID-19. About the research overall: T cells, B-cell-depleted T cells, or PBMCs supplied cDNA or gDNA.

V usage is TRBV7-6 and J usage is TRBJ2-7; 7 bases match TRBD1. Specimen: peripheral blood. This sequence was found in a man aged 45-60 years with acute or convalescent COVID-19. Here the CDR3 DNA reads TGTGCCAGCAGCCCAGGGACAGCCGCCCCCTACGAGCAGTACTTC. As protein: CASSPGTAAPYEQYF.